The source of this TCR beta chain is a study of memory CD4+ T cells and cytomegalovirus serostatus. The wider study: Healthy Belgian adult donors included nine or ten CMV-positive and 24 CMV-negative people.

Germline V gene lookup returns CDR1 MNHNS and CDR2 SASEGT. Trimming took 1 base from V and 0 from J, leaving 13 bases between them. This CDR3 comprises 16 residues. The sort gate was single viable CD3+CD4+CD8-CD45RO+ cells for memory CD4+ T cells. Donors' CMV status reflects serum IgG against pp150, pp28, p38, p52. Some clones are missing from TCRdb's copy, which holds only in-frame ones; the method was immunoSEQ multiplex PCR. This table has some 46,000 clones, around four fifths appearing once. Sequenced material: memory CD4+ T cells from blood. The receptor was derived from an adult in good health and CMV-seronegative. The chain is built from TRBV6-1 and TRBJ2-7; D tentatively reads TRBD1 or TRBD2 (6 bases each). CDR3 amino acids: CASSEVTGRSSYEQYF. The CDR3 nucleotides are TGTGCCAGCAGTGAAGTCACAGGGAGGAGCTCCTACGAGCAGTACTTC.